The 27 T cell receptor beta chains below were found in one sample sequenced in a study of PD-1 blockade in classical Hodgkin lymphoma. Measured with immunoSEQ multiplex PCR; TCRdb has only the in-frame clones, and not every one. The data hold more than 55,000 clones, with 85% to 90% observed a single time. Every one of the patients relapsed after autologous stem cell transplantation (brentuximab vedotin exposure was variable). Here the sequenced sample was peripheral blood mononuclear cells (PBMCs), taken before the second cycle of nivolumab. These receptors were collected from a human donor with classical Hodgkin lymphoma.

This chain uses TRBV11-2 with TRBJ2-3; 13 nucleotides agree with TRBD2. V shed 4 bases, J shed 4 bases, and the junction held 2 bases outside the gene matches. The germline CDR1 and CDR2 sequences are SGHAT and FQNNGV. The CDR3 contains 15 residues. CDR3 residues: CASSSGLAGPDTQYF. The CDR3 DNA reads as TGTGCCAGCAGCTCGGGACTAGCGGGGCCAGATACGCAGTATTTT.

This clone was counted between two and nine times. The CDR3 here is CASSREYQEETQYF. CDR3 nucleotides: TGTGCCAGCAGCCGTGAGTATCAAGAAGAGACCCAGTACTTC. This sequence joins TRBV2 and TRBJ2-5; D is ambiguous. Germline CDR1 reads SNHLY; CDR2 reads FYNNEI. V lost 6 bases, J lost 3 bases, and 14 bases lay in between. The CDR3 consists of 14 residues.

The chain joins TRBV6-6 to TRBJ1-3; possible D gene TRBD1, 6 bases. The CDR3 sequence is 15 residues long. Germline loops: CDR1 MNHNY, CDR2 SVGAGI (reference sequence). V gave up 4 bases and J gave up 0 bases, with 10 bases separating them. The CDR3 DNA reads as TGTGCCAGCAGTTCGGGGACAAACTCTGGAAACACCATATATTTT. This encodes CASSSGTNSGNTIYF.

Here the CDR3 reads CASSPVGGATNEKLFF. In nucleotides, the CDR3 is TGCGCCAGCAGCCCCGTAGGGGGTGCAACTAATGAAAAACTGTTTTTT. The gene calls are TRBV5-1 and TRBJ1-4; a weak D match, TRBD1 (6 bases). CDR1 is SGHRS and CDR2 is YFSETQ in the germline V gene. The CDR3 extends over 16 amino acids. V was shortened by 4 bases and J by 0 bases, with 13 bases between the two germline ends.

The chain recombines TRBV5-1 with TRBJ2-2, with TRBD1 identical over 10 bases. The trim removed 4 bases at V and 4 bases at J, leaving 1 base unmatched. CDR3 size: 14 residues. Per the germline V gene, CDR1 is SGHRS and CDR2 is YFSETQ. The CDR3 DNA reads TGCGCCAGCAGCGGACAGGGGGGCACCGGGGAGCTGTTTTTT. Protein: CASSGQGGTGELFF.

The gene calls are TRBV11-3 and TRBJ2-2; either TRBD1 or TRBD2 may supply D (5 bases each). CDR1 is SGHNT and CDR2 is YENEEA in the germline V gene. V lost 1 base, J lost 3 bases, and 12 bases lay in between. This CDR3 spans 16 amino acids. CDR3 sequence (DNA): TGTGCCAGCAGCTTAGGGACGGGGCGTGACACCGGGGAGCTGTTTTTT. Protein product: CASSLGTGRDTGELFF.

This chain uses TRBV10-3 with TRBJ2-7, with TRBD1 identical over 9 bases. V shed 2 bases, J shed 1 base, and the junction held 6 bases outside the gene matches. Germline V gene sequence: CDR1 ENHRY, CDR2 SYGVKD. The CDR3 is 16 amino acids. The DNA of the CDR3 is TGTGCCATCAGTGAGCCGGGACAGGGTCCGTCCTACGAGCAGTACTTC. This gives the protein CAISEPGQGPSYEQYF.

This clone was counted between two and nine times. The chain uses TRBV5-1 and TRBJ1-6; D is possibly TRBD1 (5 bases). The CDR3 has 13 amino acids. Germline V gene lookup returns CDR1 SGHRS and CDR2 YFSETQ. Trimming removed 0 bases at V and 13 bases at J, with 11 bases between. The CDR3 here is CASSLVGEGPLHF. CDR3 bases: TGCGCCAGCAGCTTGGTGGGTGAGGGGCCCCTCCACTTT.

This chain uses TRBV4-2 with TRBJ1-5; tentatively, D is TRBD1 (6 bases). This CDR3 region has 18 residues. Trimming shortened V by 0 bases and J by 3 bases, and 18 bases separated the two germline ends. CDR1 is LGHNA and CDR2 is YNFKEQ in the germline V gene. CDR3 coding DNA: TGTGCCAGCAGCCAAGATATTTTGGGGGCGCGCCCCAATCAGCCCCAGCATTTT. Amino acid sequence: CASSQDILGARPNQPQHF.

The chain recombines TRBV5-1 with TRBJ1-4; weak D call: TRBD1 (5 bases). The CDR3 runs to 17 residues. CDR1 and CDR2 from the germline V gene are SGHRS and YFSETQ. V lost 0 bases and J lost 0, with 12 bases in between. The DNA for the CDR3 is TGCGCCAGCAGCTTGGGTTCCCAGGGAGCAACTAATGAAAAACTGTTTTTT. Translation: CASSLGSQGATNEKLFF.

For this clone: Other DNA sequences within the sample encode an identical CDR3. V and J are TRBV5-1 and TRBJ1-4; D unclear. V was trimmed by 2 bases and J by 1 base, leaving 6 bases between them. This CDR3 is 14 amino acids long. Germline CDR1 and CDR2: SGHRS and YFSETQ. CDR3 in amino acids: CASSLGRTNEKLFF. The CDR3 coding sequence is TGCGCCAGCAGCTTAGGGAGAACTAATGAAAAACTGTTTTTT.

CDR3 loop: CASSYGYGATEAFF. The DNA of the CDR3 is TGCGCCAGCAGCTACGGATACGGGGCCACTGAAGCTTTCTTT. This chain links TRBV5-1 with TRBJ1-1; D is possibly TRBD1 (5 bases). Germline V gives CDR1 SGHRS, CDR2 YFSETQ. The CDR3 extends over 14 amino acids. The germline V and J ends were trimmed by 3 bases and 4 bases, with 13 bases remaining between them. The variable domain in full, completed from reference TRBV5-1 and TRBJ1-1, reads KAGVTQTPRYLIKTRGQQVTLSCSPISGHRSVSWYQQTPGQGLQFLFEYFSETQRNKGNFPGRFSGRQFSNSRSEMNVSTLELGDSALYLCASSYGYGATEAFFGQGTRLTVV.

This rearrangement joins TRBV4-1 to TRBJ2-1, with D perhaps matching TRBD1 or TRBD2 (6 bases each). CDR3 size: 16 residues. V was clipped by 4 bases and J by 11 bases, with 24 bases between them. CDR1 and CDR2 from the germline V gene are MGHRA and YSYEKL. For the CDR3, the DNA is TGCGCCAGCAGCCCCTCCCCCGAGGGGGGTACCCGGCAGCAGTTCTTC. This sequence encodes CASSPSPEGGTRQQFF.

The chain joins TRBV7-2 to TRBJ2-3; D call uncertain. Germline-derived CDR1 and CDR2 are SGHTA and FQGNSA. This CDR3 has 16 residues. Trimming shortened V by 5 bases and J by 0 bases, and 15 bases separated the two germline ends. Written as DNA, the CDR3 is TGTGCCAGCAGCGGATGGACCGATGCTAGCACAGATACGCAGTATTTT. The encoded protein is CASSGWTDASTDTQYF.

V is TRBV5-1 and J is TRBJ2-7, with TRBD1 identical over 9 bases. The CDR3 is 16 amino acids. Germline V gene data show CDR1 as SGHRS and CDR2 as YFSETQ. The junction had 10 bases not matched to a gene; V was cut back by 0 bases and J by 6 bases. Written as DNA, the CDR3 is TGCGCCAGCAGCTTGGCCGGGACAGGGAATGCGGGCGAGCAGTACTTC. Protein sequence: CASSLAGTGNAGEQYF.

This rearrangement joins TRBV7-9 to TRBJ1-5, with TRBD1 matching 8 bases. The V gene end was trimmed by 6 bases and the J gene end by 6 bases; junction bases not matched to a gene: 7. CDR1 is SEHNR, CDR2 FQNEAQ, per germline (reference sequence). The CDR3 is 14 amino acids. In DNA form, the CDR3 reads TGTGCCAGCAGTCTGGACAGGGAGTTTCAGCCCCAGCATTTT. It encodes CASSLDREFQPQHF.

The genes are TRBV7-2 and TRBJ1-5; D uncertain. The CDR3 has 14 residues. The V and J ends lost 1 base and 3 bases respectively, with 7 bases between them. CDR1 and CDR2 (germline): SGHTA, FQGNSA. The CDR3 DNA follows: TGTGCCAGCAGCTTAGAGACAATCAATCAGCCCCAGCATTTT. It translates to CASSLETINQPQHF.

The chain employs TRBV27 and TRBJ1-6; TRBD1 matches at 7 bases. The germline CDR1 and CDR2 sequences are MNHEY and SMNVEV (reference sequence). This CDR3 has 13 residues. J was trimmed by 9 bases and V by 6 bases; bases with no gene match: 5. CDR3 nucleotides: TGTGCCAGCAGGGGACAGATCACTTCACCCCTCCACTTT. Residues: CASRGQITSPLHF.

This sequence joins TRBV30 and TRBJ2-3; TRBD1 is a possible D gene (6 bases). CDR3 length: 13 amino acids. Germline CDR1 and CDR2: GTSNPN and SVGIG (reference sequence). Trimming removed 6 bases at V and 2 bases at J, with 12 bases between. This CDR3 reads CACDRPLTDTQYF. CDR3 coding DNA: TGTGCCTGCGACAGGCCTCTCACAGATACGCAGTATTTT. Supplemented by reference TRBV30 and TRBJ2-3, the full variable domain reads SQTIHQWPATLVQPVGSPLSLECTVEGTSNPNLYWYRQAAGRGLQLLFYSVGIGQISSEVPQNLSASRPQDRQFILSSKKLLLSDSGFYLCACDRPLTDTQYFGPGTRLTVL.

The V gene is TRBV14, the J gene TRBJ1-1, with 7 positions matching TRBD1. With V trimmed by 4 bases and J by 6 bases, 5 bases remained unmatched. CDR3 size: 13 residues. Germline CDR1 and CDR2: SGHDN and FVKESK. CDR3 nucleotide sequence: TGTGCCAGCAGCCTGACAGGGTATCCTGAAGCTTTCTTT. The encoded protein is CASSLTGYPEAFF.

The V and J genes are TRBV7-8 and TRBJ2-7; D remains unclear. V was pared by 1 base and J by 2 bases, with 12 bases between. The CDR3 covers 15 residues. Germline assignment: CDR1 SGHVS and CDR2 FQNEAQ. The CDR3 bases are TGTGCCAGCAGCTTAGTGGATGGGCCGGCCTACGAGCAGTACTTC. Protein product: CASSLVDGPAYEQYF.

The chain carries TRBV5-4 and TRBJ1-5; tentative D call: TRBD1 (5 bases). The CDR3 sequence is 15 residues long. The V gene lost 2 bases and the J gene lost 1 base, with 10 bases spanning the gap. CDR1 SGHNT and CDR2 YYREEE come from the germline V gene (reference sequence). CDR3 in amino acids: CASSFEPGSNQPQHF. Here the CDR3 DNA reads TGTGCCAGCAGCTTCGAGCCAGGGAGCAATCAGCCCCAGCATTTT.

This chain links TRBV7-9 with TRBJ2-5, with D tentatively TRBD2 (6 bases). The CDR3 has 14 amino acids. V gave up 2 bases and J gave up 4 bases, with 11 bases separating them. Germline assignment: CDR1 SEHNR and CDR2 FQNEAQ (reference sequence). The CDR3 spells CASSLSGGVETQYF. The DNA of the CDR3 is TGTGCCAGCAGCTTATCTGGAGGGGTAGAGACCCAGTACTTC.

The chain carries TRBV21-1 and TRBJ2-1; no check of the table's D call, TRBD2, against the DNA was made. TRBV21-1 is described as a pseudogene. CDR3 length equals 15 residues. The CDR3 region has the DNA TGTGCCAGCAGCAAAGGGTGGACTAGCGACAATGAGCAGTTCTTC. It encodes CASSKGWTSDNEQFF.

The chain couples TRBV19 to TRBJ1-3; 7 positions agree with TRBD1. Looked up from germline, CDR1 is LNHDA and CDR2 is SQIVND (reference sequence). The V and J ends lost 5 bases and 0 bases, in that order; junction bases with no gene match: 4. The CDR3 covers 15 residues. The CDR3 loop is CASSLDRTSGNTIYF. As DNA, the CDR3 is TGTGCCAGTAGTTTGGACAGGACCTCTGGAAACACCATATATTTT.

The V and J genes are TRBV5-1 and TRBJ2-3; the D gene is possibly TRBD1 (6 bases). Germline CDR1 reads SGHRS; CDR2 reads YFSETQ. This CDR3 is built from 15 residues. Trimming removed 0 bases from V and 4 bases from J, with 12 bases in between. The chain's CDR3 is CASSLAGDVSDTQYF. The CDR3 DNA follows: TGCGCCAGCAGCTTGGCAGGGGATGTCTCAGATACGCAGTATTTT.

The V call is TRBV18, the J call TRBJ2-6, with TRBD2 matching over 10 bases. CDR1 KGHSH and CDR2 LQKENI come from the germline V gene. The CDR3 spans 17 residues. Unmatched junction bases numbered 1, after V lost 2 bases and J lost 0 bases. Here the CDR3 DNA reads TGTGCCAGCTCACCAGTAGCGGGGGGCTCTGGGGCCAACGTCCTGACTTTC. It specifies CASSPVAGGSGANVLTF.